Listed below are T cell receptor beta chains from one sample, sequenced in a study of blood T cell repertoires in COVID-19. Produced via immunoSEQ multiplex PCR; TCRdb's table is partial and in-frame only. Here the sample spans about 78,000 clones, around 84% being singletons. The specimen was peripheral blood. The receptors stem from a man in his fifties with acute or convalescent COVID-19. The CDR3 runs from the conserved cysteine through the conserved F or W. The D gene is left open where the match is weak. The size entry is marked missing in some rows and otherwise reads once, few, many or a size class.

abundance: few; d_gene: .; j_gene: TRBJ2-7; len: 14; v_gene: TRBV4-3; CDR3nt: TGCGCCAGCAGCCAAGATCGCCGGACTTACGAGCAGTACTTC; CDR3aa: CASSQDRRTYEQYF
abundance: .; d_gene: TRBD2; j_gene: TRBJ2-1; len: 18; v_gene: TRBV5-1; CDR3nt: TGCGCCAGCAGCTCGGGACTAGCGGGGGGGTACTCCTACAATGAGCAGTTCTTC; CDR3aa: CASSSGLAGGYSYNEQFF
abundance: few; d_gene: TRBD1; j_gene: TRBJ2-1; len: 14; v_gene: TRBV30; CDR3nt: TGTGCCTGGAGTCGGGGACAGAGGGGCGATGAGCAGTTCTTC; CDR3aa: CAWSRGQRGDEQFF
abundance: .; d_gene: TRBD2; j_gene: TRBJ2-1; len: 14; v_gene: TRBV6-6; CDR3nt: TGTGCCAGCAGTTACGGGACTAGCGGTAATGAGCAGTTCTTC; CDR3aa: CASSYGTSGNEQFF
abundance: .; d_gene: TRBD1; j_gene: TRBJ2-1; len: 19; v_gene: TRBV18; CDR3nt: TGTGCCAGCTCACCACCCCTATATTACGGGACAGGGGGCAAAAATGAGCAGTTCTTC; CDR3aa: CASSPPLYYGTGGKNEQFF
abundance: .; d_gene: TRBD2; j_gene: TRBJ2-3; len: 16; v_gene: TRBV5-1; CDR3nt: TGCGCCAGCAGCTTCACTAGCGGGGCCATCACAGATACGCAGTATTTT; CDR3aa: CASSFTSGAITDTQYF
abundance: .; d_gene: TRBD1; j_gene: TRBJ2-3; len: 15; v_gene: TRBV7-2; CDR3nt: TGTGCCAGCAGCTTACGGGACAGTTACACAGATACGCAGTATTTT; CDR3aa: CASSLRDSYTDTQYF
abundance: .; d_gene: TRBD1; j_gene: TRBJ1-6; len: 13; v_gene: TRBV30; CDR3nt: TGTGCCTGGAGTGGACAGGGGGACTCACCCCTCCACTTT; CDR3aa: CAWSGQGDSPLHF
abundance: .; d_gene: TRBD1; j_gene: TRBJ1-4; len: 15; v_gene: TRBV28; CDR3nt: TGTGCCAGCAGCTCACCCAGGGGGCGCCCGGAAAAACTGTTTTTT; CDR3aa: CASSSPRGRPEKLFF
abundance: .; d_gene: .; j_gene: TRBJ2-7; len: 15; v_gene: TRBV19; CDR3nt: TGTGCCAGTAGTATAATCGGCGGGGGCCCTTACGAGCAGTACTTC; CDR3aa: CASSIIGGGPYEQYF
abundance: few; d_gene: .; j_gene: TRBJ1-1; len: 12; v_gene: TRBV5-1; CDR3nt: TGCGCCAGCAGCGCAGGGGACACTGAAGCTTTCTTT; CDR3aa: CASSAGDTEAFF
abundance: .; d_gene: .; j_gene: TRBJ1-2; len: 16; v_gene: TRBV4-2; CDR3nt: TGTGCCAGCAGCCTCGTAGGCGGCCCCCGCGGTCAGGGCTACACCTTC; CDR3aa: CASSLVGGPRGQGYTF
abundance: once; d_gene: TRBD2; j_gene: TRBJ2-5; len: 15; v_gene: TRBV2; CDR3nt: TGTGCCAGCAGTGCTACTAGCGGGGGGGCGGAGACCCAGTACTTC; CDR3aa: CASSATSGGAETQYF
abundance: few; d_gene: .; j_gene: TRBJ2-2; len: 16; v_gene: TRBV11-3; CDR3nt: TGTGCCAGCAGCTTAGGAGGCAGTATCAACACCGGGGAGCTGTTTTTT; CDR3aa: CASSLGGSINTGELFF
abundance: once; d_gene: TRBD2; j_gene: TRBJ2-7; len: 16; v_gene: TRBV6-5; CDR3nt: TGTGCCAGCAGTTACTCCGAGACTAGCGGAACCTACGAGCAGTACTTC; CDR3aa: CASSYSETSGTYEQYF
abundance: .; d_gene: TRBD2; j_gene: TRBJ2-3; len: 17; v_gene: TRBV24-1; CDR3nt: TGTGCCAAGGACTTAAATTCCGGGACTAGGGTCCCAGATACGCAGTATTTT; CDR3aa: CAKDLNSGTRVPDTQYF
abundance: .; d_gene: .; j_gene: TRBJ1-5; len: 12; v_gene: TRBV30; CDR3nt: TGTGCCTTCCGGGACACGGGCCAGCCCCAGCATTTT; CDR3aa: CAFRDTGQPQHF
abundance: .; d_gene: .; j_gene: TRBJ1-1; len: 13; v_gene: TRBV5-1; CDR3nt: TGCGCCAGCAGCTTGGTGGGGGCGGGTCAAGCTTTCTTT; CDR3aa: CASSLVGAGQAFF
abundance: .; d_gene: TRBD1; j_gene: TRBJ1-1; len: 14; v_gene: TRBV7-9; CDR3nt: TGTGCCAGCAGCTTGCCCTCAGGGGGCTCTGAAGCTTTCTTT; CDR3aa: CASSLPSGGSEAFF
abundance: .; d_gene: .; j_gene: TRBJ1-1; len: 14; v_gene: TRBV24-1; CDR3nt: TGTGCCACCAGTGATTCAGGGGTGGACACTGAAGCTTTCTTT; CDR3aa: CATSDSGVDTEAFF
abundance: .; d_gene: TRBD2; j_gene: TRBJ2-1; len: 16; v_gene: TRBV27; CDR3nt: TGTGCCAGCAGTTTATTACCTAGCGGGGGGGCAAATGAGCAGTTCTTC; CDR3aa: CASSLLPSGGANEQFF
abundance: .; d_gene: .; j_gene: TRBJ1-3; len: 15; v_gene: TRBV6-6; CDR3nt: TGTGCCAGCAGAGTAGGGCAGGGTCTTTCTTACACCATATATTTT; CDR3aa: CASRVGQGLSYTIYF
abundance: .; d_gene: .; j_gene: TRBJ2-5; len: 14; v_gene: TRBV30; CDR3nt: TGTGCCTGGGCGAGATTTCATGGCCAAGAGACCCAGTACTTC; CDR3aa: CAWARFHGQETQYF
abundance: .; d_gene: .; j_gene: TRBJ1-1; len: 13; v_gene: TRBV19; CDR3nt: TGTGCCAGTAGTATCGGGAAGAACACTGAAGCTTTCTTT; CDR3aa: CASSIGKNTEAFF
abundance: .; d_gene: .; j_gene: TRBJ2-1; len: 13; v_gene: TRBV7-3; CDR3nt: TGTGCCAGCAGCTCCCTACAGGGCGGTGAGCAGTTCTTC; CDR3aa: CASSSLQGGEQFF
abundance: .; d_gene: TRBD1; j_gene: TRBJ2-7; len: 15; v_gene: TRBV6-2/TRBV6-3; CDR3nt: TGTGCCAGCAGTTCGCCCCGACAGGGGGCTAATGAGCAGTACTTC; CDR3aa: CASSSPRQGANEQYF
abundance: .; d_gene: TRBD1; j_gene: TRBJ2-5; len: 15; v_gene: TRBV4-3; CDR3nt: TGCGCCAGCAGCCGAGGACAGGGTATGGCCGAGACCCAGTACTTC; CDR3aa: CASSRGQGMAETQYF
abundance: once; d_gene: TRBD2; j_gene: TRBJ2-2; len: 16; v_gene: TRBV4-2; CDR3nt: TGTGCCAGCAGCCAAGGTTTAGCGGGGGCCACCGGGGAGCTGTTTTTT; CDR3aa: CASSQGLAGATGELFF
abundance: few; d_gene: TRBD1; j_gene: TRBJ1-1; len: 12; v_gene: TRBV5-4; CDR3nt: TGTGCCAGCAGCTGGGGGGACAGAGAAGCTTTCTTT; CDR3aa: CASSWGDREAFF
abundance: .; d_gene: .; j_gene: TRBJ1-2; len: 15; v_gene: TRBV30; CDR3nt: TGTGCCTGGAGCCGACGTGGCAGGGTGGACTATGGCTACACCTTC; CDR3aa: CAWSRRGRVDYGYTF
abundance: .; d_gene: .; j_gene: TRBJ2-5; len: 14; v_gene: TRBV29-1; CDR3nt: TGCAGCGTTGAATGGGGGCGCGGGAGAGAGACCCAGTACTTC; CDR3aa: CSVEWGRGRETQYF
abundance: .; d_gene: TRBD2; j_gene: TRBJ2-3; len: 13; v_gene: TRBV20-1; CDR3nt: TGCAGTGCTAGTTCGGGAGGTCCAGATACGCAGTATTTT; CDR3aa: CSASSGGPDTQYF